These 28 T cell receptor beta chains were sequenced from one sample in a study of T cells expressing NK-cell markers. TCRdb reanalyzed the 5' RACE reads and collapses them to one entry per CDR3 protein, without DNA. Recorded for this sample: about 390,000 distinct CDR3 sequences. Input material: blood T cells: a sorted CD56 or NKG2C T cell subset, CD4+ or CD8+ T cells, or bulk PBMC T cells (not recorded which). The source of these receptors is a woman in her forties or fifties in good health.

The chain is built from TRBV5-8 and TRBJ2-3; as DNA is missing, the TRBD1 call by TCRdb cannot be tested. The CDR3 is 16 amino acids. Germline lookup yields CDR1 SGHTS and CDR2 YDEGEE. CDR3 in amino acids: CASSLGSQGIADTQYF.

The J gene is TRBJ2-1, the V gene TRBV11-3; the TCRdb call, TRBD1, lacks DNA for checking. This CDR3 is built from 11 residues. Germline CDR1 reads SGHNT; CDR2 reads YENEEA. CDR3 loop: CASRQQGKQFF.

The chain recombines TRBV4-2 with TRBJ2-3; TCRdb designates TRBD1, a call that cannot be tested without DNA. The germline CDR1 and CDR2 sequences are LGHNA and YNFKEQ. The CDR3 has 17 residues. CDR3 amino acids: CASSQEFGPQSRDTQYF.

The genes are TRBV6-5 and TRBJ1-3; TCRdb proposes TRBD1, but this gene call is untestable without DNA. The CDR3 has 12 residues. Germline V gene lookup returns CDR1 MNHEY and CDR2 SVGAGI. CDR3 in amino acids: CATEGAGNTIYF.

The chain has TRBV24-1 and TRBJ2-5; TCRdb reports TRBD1, a call that lacks DNA to check it against. The CDR3 spans 15 residues. CDR1 and CDR2 from the germline V gene are KGHDR and SFDVKD. CDR3 amino acids: CATSYDRQGRETQYF.

The chain is built from TRBV7-9 and TRBJ2-1. This CDR3 region has 16 residues. The V gene's germline CDR1 is SEHNR and CDR2 FQNEAQ (reference sequence). The CDR3 here is CASSLGGRASYNEQFF.

This chain connects TRBV28 to TRBJ1-1; TCRdb calls TRBD1, which cannot be checked without DNA. Germline lookup yields CDR1 MDHEN and CDR2 SYDVKM. This CDR3 is 15 amino acids long. Here the CDR3 reads CASSPRQGTNTEAFF. Looking up the rest from reference TRBV28 and TRBJ1-1 gives the full variable domain: DVKVTQSSRYLVKRTGEKVFLECVQDMDHENMFWYRQDPGLGLRLIYFSYDVKMKEKGDIPEGYSVSREKKERFSLILESASTNQTSMYLCASSPRQGTNTEAFFGQGTRLTVV.

The rearrangement joins TRBV14 to TRBJ2-5; absent DNA, TCRdb's TRBD2 call cannot be checked. The CDR3 extends over 14 amino acids. In germline, CDR1 is SGHDN, CDR2 FVKESK. The CDR3 sequence: CASTLSGSGETQYF.

This chain joins TRBV5-1 and TRBJ2-1; the TCRdb call, TRBD2, lacks DNA for checking. The CDR3 has 19 residues. From germline, CDR1 is SGHRS and CDR2 YFSETQ. The CDR3 reads CASSPGLAGGPGAGNEQFF.

This chain uses TRBV2 with TRBJ2-5; as DNA is missing, the TRBD1 call by TCRdb cannot be tested. The CDR3 is 13 amino acids. Germline CDR1 SNHLY, CDR2 FYNNEI. The CDR3 region is CASIRRGGETQYF.

The chain links TRBV6-2 or TRBV6-3 to TRBJ2-7. The germline CDR1 and CDR2 sequences are MNHEY and SVGEGT. The CDR3 totals 12 residues. The CDR3 reads CASSRSRYEQYF.

This chain uses TRBV6-2 or TRBV6-3 with TRBJ2-4; TCRdb's D call, TRBD1, is unchecked because there is no DNA. Germline V gene data show CDR1 as MNHEY and CDR2 as SVGEGT. The CDR3 is 15 amino acids. Here the CDR3 reads CASSPPGVAKNIQYF.

The J gene is TRBJ2-2, the V gene TRBV5-1; the TCRdb D gene call, TRBD2, has no DNA to confirm it. This CDR3 has 16 residues. Germline-derived CDR1 and CDR2 are SGHRS and YFSETQ. CDR3 protein: CASSAGLAPYTGELFF.

The V gene is TRBV24-1, the J gene TRBJ1-4; TCRdb indicates TRBD1, and absent DNA this call remains unverified. CDR3 length: 15 residues. Germline CDR1 is KGHDR and CDR2 is SFDVKD. This CDR3 reads CATSDPGGPNEKLFF.

The chain couples TRBV5-1 to TRBJ2-4; checking the TCRdb D call of TRBD1 is not possible without DNA. This CDR3 contains 14 residues. CDR1 SGHRS and CDR2 YFSETQ come from the germline V gene. CDR3 region: CASSLALPPGIQYF.

The CDR3 reads CASAAGLTGELFF. The rearrangement joins TRBV4-2 to TRBJ2-2; TCRdb's D gene call, TRBD2, goes unchecked for lack of DNA. The germline gives CDR1 LGHNA, CDR2 YNFKEQ. The CDR3 covers 13 residues.

V is TRBV28 and J is TRBJ2-7; TCRdb names TRBD1, which stays unverified in the absence of DNA. The CDR3 totals 15 residues. In germline, CDR1 is MDHEN, CDR2 SYDVKM. The CDR3 spells CASSYYPGQNHEQYF.

This chain links TRBV5-1 with TRBJ2-1; TCRdb's D call of TRBD2 is untestable without DNA. This CDR3 has 14 amino acids. CDR1 and CDR2 (germline): SGHRS, YFSETQ. The CDR3 reads CASSPGTVENEQFF.

This chain joins TRBV12-3 or TRBV12-4 and TRBJ2-1. This CDR3 contains 12 residues. The CDR3 sequence: CASSLRSSEQFF.

The V call is TRBV7-9, the J call TRBJ1-5; lacking DNA, the TRBD1 call made by TCRdb goes unchecked. This CDR3 comprises 14 residues. Germline loops: CDR1 SEHNR, CDR2 FQNEAQ (reference sequence). CDR3 residues: CASSLGTGAQSQHF.

The rearrangement joins TRBV7-9 to TRBJ1-4; TCRdb gives TRBD1 as the D gene, but with no DNA this cannot be confirmed. The CDR3 spans 14 residues. Looked up from germline, CDR1 is SEHNR and CDR2 is FQNEAQ (reference sequence). CDR3 protein: CASSAGIHNEKLFF.

CDR3 amino acids: CAISRDHLYPYEQYF. The chain uses TRBV10-3 and TRBJ2-7; TCRdb lists TRBD1, though no DNA is available to test this call. CDR1 is ENHRY and CDR2 is SYGVKD in the germline V gene. This CDR3 is built from 15 residues.

The rearrangement links TRBV29-1 to TRBJ2-5; as DNA is missing, the TRBD1 call by TCRdb cannot be tested. Germline values: CDR1 SQVTM, CDR2 ANQGSEA. The CDR3 covers 13 residues. CDR3 in amino acids: CSVGGGNIETQYF.

This chain links TRBV10-2 with TRBJ2-1; no DNA is available, so the TRBD2 call from TCRdb remains unchecked. The CDR3 runs 15 residues. CDR1 and CDR2 from the germline V gene are WSHSY and SAAADI. The CDR3 sequence: CASSLGLAGEGVGFF.

The chain joins TRBV28 to TRBJ2-7; TCRdb lists TRBD1, though no DNA is available to test this call. CDR3 length equals 15 residues. The germline V gene has CDR1 MDHEN and CDR2 SYDVKM. The CDR3 region is CASRDSGTGVYEQYF.

The rearrangement links TRBV6-6 to TRBJ2-5; TCRdb indicates TRBD2, and absent DNA this call remains unverified. The CDR3 extends over 15 amino acids. Germline CDR1 is MNHNY and CDR2 is SVGAGI (reference sequence). The CDR3 sequence: CASSPTYGGGETQYF.

The chain recombines TRBV27 with TRBJ1-4; without DNA, the TCRdb call of TRBD1 cannot be checked. This CDR3 region has 18 residues. Looked up from germline, CDR1 is MNHEY and CDR2 is SMNVEV (reference sequence). The CDR3 region is CASSLFRTEFATNEKLFF.

This chain links TRBV7-8 with TRBJ1-1; TCRdb's D call of TRBD1 is untestable without DNA. The CDR3 contains 15 residues. CDR1 and CDR2 from the germline V gene are SGHVS and FQNEAQ. CDR3 in amino acids: CASSFVGQTNTEAFF. The full variable domain, completed using reference TRBV7-8 and TRBJ1-1, is GAGVSQSPRYKVAKRGQDVALRCDPISGHVSLFWYQQALGQGPEFLTYFQNEAQLDKSGLPSDRFFAERPEGSVSTLKIQRTQQEDSAVYLCASSFVGQTNTEAFFGQGTRLTVV.